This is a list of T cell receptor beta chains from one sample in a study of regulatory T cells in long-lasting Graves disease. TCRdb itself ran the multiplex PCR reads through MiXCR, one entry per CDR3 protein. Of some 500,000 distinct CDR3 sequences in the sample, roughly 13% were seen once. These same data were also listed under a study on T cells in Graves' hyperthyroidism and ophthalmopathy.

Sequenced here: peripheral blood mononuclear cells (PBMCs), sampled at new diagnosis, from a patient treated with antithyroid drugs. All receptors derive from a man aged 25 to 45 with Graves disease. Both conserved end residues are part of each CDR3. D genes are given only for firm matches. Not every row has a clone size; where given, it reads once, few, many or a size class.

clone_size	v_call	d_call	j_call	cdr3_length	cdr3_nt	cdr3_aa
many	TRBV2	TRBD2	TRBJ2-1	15	TGTGCCAGCAGTCATAGAGCGGGGGAAGGAGATGAGCAGTTCTTC	CASSHRAGEGDEQFF
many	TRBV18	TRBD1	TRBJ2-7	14	TGTGCCAGCTCTCGATCTGGGACAGGGAACGAGCAGTACTTC	CASSRSGTGNEQYF
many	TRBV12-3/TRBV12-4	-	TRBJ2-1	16	TGTGCCAGCAGTTTAAATTCAGGGCTCTCCTACAATGAGCAGTTCTTC	CASSLNSGLSYNEQFF
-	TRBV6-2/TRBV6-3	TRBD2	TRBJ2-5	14	TGTGCCAGCAGTTCCGTAGCGGGAGGAGAGACCCAGTACTTC	CASSSVAGGETQYF
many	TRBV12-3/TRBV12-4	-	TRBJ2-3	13	TGTGCCAGCAGTTTTCGGGCGGTAGATACGCAGTATTTT	CASSFRAVDTQYF
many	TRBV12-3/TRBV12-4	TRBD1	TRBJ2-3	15	TGTGCCAGCACCGTACCGGGACAGCGCACAGATACGCAGTATTTT	CASTVPGQRTDTQYF
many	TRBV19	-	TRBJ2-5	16	TGTGCCAGTAGTCCTCTGGGCCGGGGAGGTGTGGAGACCCAGTACTTC	CASSPLGRGGVETQYF
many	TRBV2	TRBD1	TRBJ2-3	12	TGTGCCAGCGGACAGGGGCCGGATACGCAGTATTTT	CASGQGPDTQYF
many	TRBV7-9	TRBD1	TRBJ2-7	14	TGTGCCAGCAGCTACACGGGACAGGGGTGGGAGCAGTACTTC	CASSYTGQGWEQYF
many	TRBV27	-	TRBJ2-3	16	TGTGCCAGCTGGATCATCAGGCTCTTCATCACAGATACGCAGTATTTT	CASWIIRLFITDTQYF
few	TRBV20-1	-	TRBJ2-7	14	TGCAGTGCTATCTCCCCCCACCCAACCTACGAGCAGTACTTC	CSAISPHPTYEQYF
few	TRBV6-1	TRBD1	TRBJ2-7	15	TGTGCCAGCAGTGAAGAGGGGACAGTGGGGTACGAGCAGTACTTC	CASSEEGTVGYEQYF
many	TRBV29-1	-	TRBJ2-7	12	TGCAGCGCAAGAACCCCCCCCTACGAGCAGTACTTC	CSARTPPYEQYF
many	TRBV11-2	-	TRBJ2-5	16	TGTGCCAGCAGCTTAGGGTTTCGGCAGATCGAAGAGACCCAGTACTTC	CASSLGFRQIEETQYF
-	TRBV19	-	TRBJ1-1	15	TGTGCCAGTAGGCCGAACAGAGGACTGAACACTGAAGCTTTCTTT	CASRPNRGLNTEAFF